Below are 16 T cell receptor beta chains sequenced from a single sample in a study of control samples from healthy donors and cancer patients. Profiled with immunoSEQ multiplex PCR; TCRdb holds only in-frame clones, not every one. The sample records 77,000 or so clones, roughly 89% being singletons. Sequencing input: blood. The source of these receptors is a man aged 25 to 40 in good health.

The genes are TRBV5-1 and TRBJ2-7; no clear D gene. Germline loops: CDR1 SGHRS, CDR2 YFSETQ. There are 12 residues in the CDR3. The V and J ends lost 2 bases and 3 bases respectively, with 6 bases between them. In nucleotides, the CDR3 is TGCGCCAGCAGCTTTACCCACTACGAGCAGTACTTC. Its protein is CASSFTHYEQYF. Complete variable domain (other parts from reference TRBV5-1 and TRBJ2-7): KAGVTQTPRYLIKTRGQQVTLSCSPISGHRSVSWYQQTPGQGLQFLFEYFSETQRNKGNFPGRFSGRQFSNSRSEMNVSTLELGDSALYLCASSFTHYEQYFGPGTRLTVT.

J is TRBJ2-7 and V is TRBV3-1 (or the pseudogene TRBV3-2), with unresolved D. The V end lost 1 base, the J end lost 3 bases, and 19 bases lay between the germline ends. Germline CDR1 reads LGHDT; CDR2 reads YNNKEL (reference sequence). There are 17 residues in the CDR3. This chain's CDR3 is CASSQVVRAASSYEQYF. The CDR3, as DNA: TGTGCCAGCAGCCAAGTGGTAAGGGCGGCTAGTAGCTACGAGCAGTACTTC.

This rearrangement joins TRBV6-5 to TRBJ1-1, with D hard to call. Germline V gives CDR1 MNHEY, CDR2 SVGAGI. V was shortened by 6 bases and J by 2 bases, with 13 bases between the two germline ends. CDR3 length: 14 amino acids. The CDR3: CASRRSYINTEAFF. The CDR3 DNA reads TGTGCCAGCAGGCGCAGCTACATTAACACTGAAGCTTTCTTT.

This clone was counted once. The chain is built from TRBV12-3 or TRBV12-4 and TRBJ2-5, with TRBD2 identical over 7 bases. There are 13 residues in the CDR3. Trimming took 3 bases from V and 4 from J; bases not matched to a gene: 2. CDR3 in DNA: TGTGCCAGCAGTTTCCCGGGAGGAGAGACCCAGTACTTC. Its protein product is CASSFPGGETQYF.

The chain has TRBV5-1 and TRBJ2-2; TRBD2 aligns across 13 bases. The germline V gene has CDR1 SGHRS and CDR2 YFSETQ. CDR3 length equals 17 residues. Losses at the gene ends were 2 bases for V and 7 bases for J; bases not matched to a gene: 8. CDR3 DNA: TGCGCCAGCAGCTTAGGACTAGCGGGGGTATCTGGCGGGGAGCTGTTTTTT. Its translation: CASSLGLAGVSGGELFF.

V and J are TRBV10-3 and TRBJ1-5, with a tentative D call TRBD1 (6 bases). The CDR3 extends over 16 amino acids. V dropped 0 bases and J dropped 0 bases, with 9 bases sitting between them. The germline gives CDR1 ENHRY, CDR2 SYGVKD. CDR3 in amino acids: CAISESWGRSNQPQHF. CDR3 nucleotides: TGTGCCATCAGTGAGTCGTGGGGGCGTAGCAATCAGCCCCAGCATTTT.

V usage is TRBV6-5 and J usage is TRBJ1-3; D is perhaps TRBD1 (5 bases). Between the trimmed V and J ends, which lost 0 bases and 0 bases, there was a span of 6 bases. CDR1 MNHEY and CDR2 SVGAGI come from the germline V gene. CDR3 length equals 15 residues. The DNA of the CDR3 is TGTGCCAGCAGTTACTCAGGGGACTCTGGAAACACCATATATTTT. This gives the protein CASSYSGDSGNTIYF.

CDR3 sequence (DNA): TGTGCCTGGAGAGCGGACTCCGGCACAGATACGCAGTATTTT. This sequence encodes CAWRADSGTDTQYF. The chain combines TRBV30 with TRBJ2-3; tentative D call: TRBD2 (5 bases). Germline V gives CDR1 GTSNPN, CDR2 SVGIG (reference sequence). Trimming took 3 bases from V and 1 from J, leaving 11 bases between them. The length of the CDR3 is 14 residues.

This sequence joins TRBV4-2 and TRBJ1-1, with a tentative D call TRBD1 (5 bases). The V gene's germline CDR1 is LGHNA and CDR2 YNFKEQ. The CDR3 loop spans 14 amino acids. Deletions cut 0 bases from V and 10 bases from J, with 15 bases between. In DNA, the CDR3 is TGTGCCAGCAGCCAAGAAGGGCAGGGTCGCGGAGCTTTCTTT. As protein: CASSQEGQGRGAFF.

This chain joins TRBV7-9 and TRBJ1-1; perhaps TRBD1 as D (5 bases). Germline CDR1 reads SEHNR; CDR2 reads FQNEAQ (reference sequence). Trimming removed 1 base at V and 4 bases at J, with 25 bases between. The CDR3 consists of 19 residues. The CDR3 loop is CASSLVGGEGGQAGTEAFF. The DNA for the CDR3 is TGTGCCAGCAGCTTAGTCGGGGGTGAGGGAGGGCAGGCAGGCACTGAAGCTTTCTTT.

The chain couples TRBV16 to TRBJ2-7; D call uncertain. This CDR3 spans 11 amino acids. Trimming took 3 bases from V and 13 from J, leaving 13 bases between them. Germline loops: CDR1 KGHSY, CDR2 FQNENV. The CDR3: CASSHGRTLYF. The CDR3 DNA is TGTGCCAGCAGCCATGGTCGAACCTTATACTTC.

This clone came up a few times. The V gene is TRBV7-2, the J gene TRBJ2-2; D assignment may be TRBD1 or TRBD2 (6 bases each). The CDR3 sequence is 15 residues long. Per the germline V gene, CDR1 is SGHTA and CDR2 is FQGNSA. The V end was cut by 0 bases, the J end by 7 bases, with 12 bases between. The CDR3 DNA follows: TGTGCCAGCAGCTTAGCAGGGGGGTTAGGCGGGGAGCTGTTTTTT. It is translated as CASSLAGGLGGELFF. Combining the CDR3 with reference TRBV7-2 and TRBJ2-2 gives the whole variable domain GAGVSQSPSNKVTEKGKDVELRCDPISGHTALYWYRQSLGQGLEFLIYFQGNSAPDKSGLPSDRFSAERTGGSVSTLTIQRTQQEDSAVYLCASSLAGGLGGELFFGEGSRLTVL.

The chain joins TRBV18 to TRBJ1-3, with D unclear. The CDR3 runs 15 residues. V was clipped by 2 bases and J by 0 bases, with 8 bases between them. Germline loops: CDR1 KGHSH, CDR2 LQKENI. Written as DNA, the CDR3 is TGTGCCAGCTCACCAGCGGCGAGCTCTGGAAACACCATATATTTT. Amino acids: CASSPAASSGNTIYF.

This sequence joins TRBV27 and TRBJ2-7, with D possibly being TRBD1 or TRBD2 (5 bases each). V was clipped by 0 bases and J by 4 bases, with 13 bases between them. Germline-derived CDR1 and CDR2 are MNHEY and SMNVEV (reference sequence). The CDR3 has 15 amino acids. DNA for the CDR3: TGTGCCAGCAGTTTATCGGGGACGGGCATGTACGAGCAGTACTTC. This sequence encodes CASSLSGTGMYEQYF.

The rearrangement links TRBV7-2 to TRBJ1-6; unclear D gene. The germline gives CDR1 SGHTA, CDR2 FQGNSA. The CDR3 length is 16 residues. The V end lost 4 bases, the J end lost 0 bases, and 10 bases lay between the germline ends. The CDR3 spells CASSWEESSYNSPLHF. CDR3 nucleotide sequence: TGTGCCAGCAGCTGGGAGGAAAGCTCCTATAATTCACCCCTCCACTTT.

J is TRBJ1-1 and V is TRBV9; a weak D match, TRBD1 (5 bases). Trimming removed 2 bases from V and 2 bases from J, with 13 bases in between. CDR1 SGDLS and CDR2 YYNGEE come from the germline V gene. The CDR3 extends over 15 amino acids. The CDR3 DNA sequence: TGTGCCAGCAGCGTCAATGCACAGGTTAACACTGAAGCTTTCTTT. It codes for CASSVNAQVNTEAFF.